A single sample is the source of the 3 T cell receptor beta chains below, sequenced in a study of Graves' ophthalmopathy and Graves' hyperthyroidism. The sequenced template was RNA, covering the TCR beta CDR3 region. An initial RT-PCR round employing HTBI primers preceded a second-round multiplex PCR. Each CDR3 protein gets one entry after TCRdb re-called the multiplex PCR reads with MiXCR. Here the sample spans over 500,000 distinct CDR3 sequences, around a fifth being singletons. Sequenced: peripheral blood. These TCRs come from a woman aged 18-30 years with stable Graves' hyperthyroidism. Some clones in this sample may be carry-over from other donors' samples.

This clonotype was seen a few times. The chain employs TRBV19 and TRBJ1-1, with 11 bases identical to TRBD1. The germline CDR1 and CDR2 sequences are LNHDA and SQIVND (reference sequence). The CDR3 has 17 amino acids. The ends lost 4 bases at V and 1 base at J; junction bases unmatched: 8. In DNA, the CDR3 is TGTGCCAGTAGTAGGACAGGGGGCGAGCGTGAGAACACTGAAGCTTTCTTT. Translating gives CASSRTGGERENTEAFF.

At least ten counts were recorded for this clonotype. The gene calls are TRBV12-3 or TRBV12-4 and TRBJ2-7; TRBD1 agrees at 9 bases. V shed 4 bases and J 2 bases; nucleotides not matched to a gene: 3. The CDR3 runs to 14 residues. CDR3 DNA sequence: TGTGCCAGCAGTTCGAACAGGGGGCCCTACGAGCAGTACTTC. Translated: CASSSNRGPYEQYF.

The chain carries TRBV18 and TRBJ1-3; 9 bases line up with TRBD1. The CDR3 runs 17 residues. V was clipped by 1 base and J by 1 base; unmatched bases: 5. CDR1 KGHSH and CDR2 LQKENI come from the germline V gene. The CDR3 protein is CASSPRTGTGSGNTIYF. DNA for the CDR3: TGTGCCAGCTCACCACGAACCGGGACAGGGTCTGGAAACACCATATATTTT.